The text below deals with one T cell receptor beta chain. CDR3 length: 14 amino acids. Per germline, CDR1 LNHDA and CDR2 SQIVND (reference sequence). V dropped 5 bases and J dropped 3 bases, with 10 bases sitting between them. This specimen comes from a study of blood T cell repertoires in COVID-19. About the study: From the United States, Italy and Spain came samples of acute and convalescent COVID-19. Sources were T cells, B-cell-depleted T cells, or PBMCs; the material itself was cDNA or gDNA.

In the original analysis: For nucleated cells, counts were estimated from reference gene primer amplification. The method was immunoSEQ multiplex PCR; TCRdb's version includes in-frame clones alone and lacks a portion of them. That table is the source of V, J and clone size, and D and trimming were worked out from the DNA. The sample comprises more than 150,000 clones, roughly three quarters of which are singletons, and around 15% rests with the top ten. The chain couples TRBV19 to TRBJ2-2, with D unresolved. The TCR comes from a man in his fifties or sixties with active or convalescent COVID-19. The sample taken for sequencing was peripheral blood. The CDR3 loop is CASSPRQDTGELFF. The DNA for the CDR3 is TGTGCCAGTAGTCCTCGACAAGACACCGGGGAGCTGTTTTTT. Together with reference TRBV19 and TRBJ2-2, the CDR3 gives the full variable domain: DGGITQSPKYLFRKEGQNVTLSCEQNLNHDAMYWYRQDPGQGLRLIYYSQIVNDFQKGDIAEGYSVSREKKESFPLTVTSAQKNPTAFYLCASSPRQDTGELFFGEGSRLTVL.